The 3 T cell receptor beta chains listed next were all sequenced from one sample in a study of CD8 T cells in Susac syndrome. The RNA, about 0.5 to 1 ug, was put through reverse transcription using random hexamers. TCRdb processed the immunoSEQ multiplex PCR reads anew with MiXCR; each CDR3 protein has one entry. The table shows around 200,000 distinct CDR3 sequences, with 85% to 95% occurring only once. The source material was CD4+ T cells from PBMCs. The receptor set was obtained from a human donor in good health.

The genes are TRBV12-3 or TRBV12-4 and TRBJ1-1, with 7 bases matching TRBD1. The CDR3 contains 12 residues. The trim removed 5 bases at V and 7 bases at J, leaving 4 bases unmatched. The CDR3, as DNA: TGTGCCAGCAGTCCGGACAGGATTGAAGCTTTCTTT. It is translated as CASSPDRIEAFF.

V and J are TRBV5-1 and TRBJ2-2; D gene ambiguous. The CDR3 extends over 14 amino acids. Germline lookup yields CDR1 SGHRS and CDR2 YFSETQ. Between the trimmed V and J ends, which lost 1 base and 6 bases, there was a span of 10 bases. The CDR3 nucleotides are TGCGCCAGCAGCTTGCCATCAGGTTCCGGGGAGCTGTTTTTT. Encoded protein: CASSLPSGSGELFF.

The chain uses TRBV18 and TRBJ2-7; 7 nucleotides align to TRBD2. V gave up 2 bases and J gave up 6 bases; unmatched junction bases: 1. The CDR3 runs 12 residues. Germline V gene sequence: CDR1 KGHSH, CDR2 LQKENI. The CDR3 loop is CASSPSGGEQYV. The CDR3 DNA reads TGTGCCAGCTCACCATCGGGAGGCGAGCAGTACGTC.